This T cell receptor beta chain was documented in a study of cytomegalovirus exposure and HLA in healthy donors. Researchers ran the PCR with 60 Vbeta and 13 Jbeta primers. In the source study's methods: In a later analysis, some 80 million unique TCR beta chains included roughly 11 million shared by two or more donors. Measured with immunoSEQ multiplex PCR; TCRdb has only the in-frame clones, and not every one. V, J and clone size reflect that table, while D and trimming were determined from the DNA. The sample records some 87,000 clones, approximately 56% being singletons. This clone was detected only a few times. The same CDR3 also results from other DNA sequences found in this sample. CDR3 length: 12 amino acids. Per germline, CDR1 MDHEN and CDR2 SYDVKM. V was pared by 5 bases and J by 6 bases, with 9 bases between.

V usage is TRBV28 and J usage is TRBJ2-3; no clear D gene. This TCR was recovered from a woman aged 25 to 45 in good health and CMV-seropositive. Sequencing was done on a sample of PBMCs. The CDR3, as DNA: TGTGCCAGCAGTCCCCAAGCCGATACGCAGTATTTT. It translates to CASSPQADTQYF.